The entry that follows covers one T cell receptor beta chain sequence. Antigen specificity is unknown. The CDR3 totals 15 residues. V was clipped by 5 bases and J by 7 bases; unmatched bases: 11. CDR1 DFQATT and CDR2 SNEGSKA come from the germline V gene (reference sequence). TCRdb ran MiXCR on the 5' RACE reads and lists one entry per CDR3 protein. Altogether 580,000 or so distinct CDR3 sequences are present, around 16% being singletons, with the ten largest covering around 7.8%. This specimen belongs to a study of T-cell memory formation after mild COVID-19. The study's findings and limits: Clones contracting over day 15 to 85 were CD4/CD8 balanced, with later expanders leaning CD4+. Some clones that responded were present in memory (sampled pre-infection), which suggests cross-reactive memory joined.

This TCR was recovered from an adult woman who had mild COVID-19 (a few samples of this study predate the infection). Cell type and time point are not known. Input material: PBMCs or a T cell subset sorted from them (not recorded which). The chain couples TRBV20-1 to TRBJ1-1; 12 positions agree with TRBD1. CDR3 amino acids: CSARNRDRGLGEAFF. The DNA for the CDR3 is TGCAGTGCTCGTAACCGGGACAGGGGGCTCGGTGAAGCTTTCTTT.